These 7 T cell receptor beta chains came from one sample sequenced in a study of cytomegalovirus exposure and HLA in healthy donors. The PCR contained 60 Vbeta and 13 Jbeta primers. The method was immunoSEQ multiplex PCR; TCRdb's version includes in-frame clones alone and lacks a portion of them. The sample carries around 150,000 clones, 70% to 80% recorded once. Input material: PBMCs. The receptors stem from a man aged 45-60 years in good health and CMV-seropositive.

This chain connects TRBV30 to TRBJ1-1; 8 nucleotides match TRBD1. CDR1 and CDR2 (germline): GTSNPN, SVGIG (reference sequence). V was pared by 1 base and J by 1 base, with 2 bases of the junction left unmatched. The CDR3 is 14 residues long. In DNA form, the CDR3 reads TGTGCCTGGAGTGCAGGGGGCGAGAACACTGAAGCTTTCTTT. It is translated as CAWSAGGENTEAFF.

The chain joins TRBV5-1 to TRBJ2-5; TRBD1 or TRBD2 may be the D gene (5 bases each). Near its end, the DNA agrees better with TRBJ2-7, so the J call may be wrong. Per the germline V gene, CDR1 is SGHRS and CDR2 is YFSETQ. There are 15 residues in the CDR3. The DNA of the CDR3 is TGCGCCAGCAGCCTGGGGGTTAGCGAGACCTACGAGCAGTACTTC. Translating it yields CASSLGVSETYEQYF.

The rearrangement joins TRBV29-1 to TRBJ2-1; unclear D gene. V shed 4 bases and J shed 0 bases, with 7 bases lying between them. CDR1 SQVTM and CDR2 ANQGSEA come from the germline V gene. The CDR3 loop spans 13 amino acids. The CDR3 DNA reads TGCAGCGTTGGCGCTAGCTCCTACAATGAGCAGTTCTTC. It is translated as CSVGASSYNEQFF.

V is TRBV6-5 and J is TRBJ1-5, with TRBD1 matching 7 bases. The CDR3 is made up of 15 amino acids. Germline values: CDR1 MNHEY, CDR2 SVGAGI. V was pared by 6 bases and J by 6 bases, with 11 bases of the junction left unmatched. CDR3 coding DNA: TGTGCCAGCAGACGGGCAGGGGGTCGAGGTCAGCCCCAGCATTTT. It codes for CASRRAGGRGQPQHF.

This clone was picked up one time. The chain has TRBV19 and TRBJ2-1; D gene uncertain. The V and J ends lost 3 bases and 7 bases respectively, with 10 bases between them. Germline V gene data show CDR1 as LNHDA and CDR2 as SQIVND (reference sequence). The CDR3 is 13 residues long. This CDR3 is CASSIQEDNEQFF. Written as DNA, the CDR3 is TGTGCCAGTAGTATTCAGGAAGATAATGAGCAGTTCTTC.

J is TRBJ1-3 and V is TRBV2; no clear D gene. CDR3 length equals 14 residues. V lost 6 bases and J 0 bases, leaving 9 bases between the germline ends. Germline V CDR1 and CDR2: SNHLY, FYNNEI. CDR3 DNA: TGTGCCAGCAGACAGCCGAGCTCTGGAAACACCATATATTTT. It is translated as CASRQPSSGNTIYF.

This sequence joins TRBV5-1 and TRBJ2-3; 7 nucleotides match TRBD2. With 1 base clipped from V and 4 bases from J, the junction kept 6 bases outside the gene matches. CDR1 SGHRS and CDR2 YFSETQ come from the germline V gene. This CDR3 is built from 15 residues. The CDR3 is CASSLWRGSADTQYF. The CDR3 coding sequence is TGCGCCAGCAGCTTGTGGCGCGGGAGTGCAGATACGCAGTATTTT.